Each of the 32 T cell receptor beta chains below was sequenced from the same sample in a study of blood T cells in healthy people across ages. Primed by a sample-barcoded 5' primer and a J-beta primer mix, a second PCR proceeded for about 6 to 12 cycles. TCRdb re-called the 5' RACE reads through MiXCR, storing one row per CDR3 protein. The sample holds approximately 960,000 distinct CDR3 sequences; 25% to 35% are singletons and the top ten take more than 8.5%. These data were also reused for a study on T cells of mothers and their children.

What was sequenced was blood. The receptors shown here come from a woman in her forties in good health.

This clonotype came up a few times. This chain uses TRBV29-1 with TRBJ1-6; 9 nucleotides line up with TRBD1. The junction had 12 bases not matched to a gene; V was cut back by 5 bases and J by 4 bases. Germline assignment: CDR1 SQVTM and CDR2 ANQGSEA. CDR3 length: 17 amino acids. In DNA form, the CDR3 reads TGCAGCGTTTCACCCGAAACAGGGGGCTCTTATAATTCACCCCTCCACTTT. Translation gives CSVSPETGGSYNSPLHF. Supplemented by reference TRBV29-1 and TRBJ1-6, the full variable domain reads SAVISQKPSRDICQRGTSLTIQCQVDSQVTMMFWYRQQPGQSLTLIATANQGSEATYESGFVIDKFPISRPNLTFSTLTVSNMSPEDSSIYLCSVSPETGGSYNSPLHFGNGTRLTVT.

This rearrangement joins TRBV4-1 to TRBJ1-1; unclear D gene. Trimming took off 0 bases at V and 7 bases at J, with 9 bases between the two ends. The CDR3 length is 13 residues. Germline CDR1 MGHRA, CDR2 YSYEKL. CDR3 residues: CASSQDIWVEAFF. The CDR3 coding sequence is TGCGCCAGCAGCCAAGATATATGGGTTGAAGCTTTCTTT.

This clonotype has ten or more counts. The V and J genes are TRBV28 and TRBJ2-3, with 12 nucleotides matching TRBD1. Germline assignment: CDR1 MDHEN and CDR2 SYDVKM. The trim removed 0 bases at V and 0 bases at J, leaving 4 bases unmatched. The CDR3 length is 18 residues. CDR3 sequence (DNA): TGTGCCAGCAGTTTATGGCGGGACAGGGGGCTTAGCACAGATACGCAGTATTTT. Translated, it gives CASSLWRDRGLSTDTQYF.

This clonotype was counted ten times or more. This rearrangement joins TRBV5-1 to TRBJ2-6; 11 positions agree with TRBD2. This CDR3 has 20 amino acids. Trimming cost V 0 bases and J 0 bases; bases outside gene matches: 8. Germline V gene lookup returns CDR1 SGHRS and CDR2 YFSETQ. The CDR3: CASSLGGTSGKFSGANVLTF. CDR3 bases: TGCGCCAGCAGCTTGGGCGGGACTAGCGGCAAATTCTCTGGGGCCAACGTCCTGACTTTC.

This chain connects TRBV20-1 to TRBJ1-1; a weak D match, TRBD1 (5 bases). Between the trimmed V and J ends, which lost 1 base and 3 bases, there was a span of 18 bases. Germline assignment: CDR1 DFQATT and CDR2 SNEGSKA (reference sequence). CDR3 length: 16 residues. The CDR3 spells CSARAAGGVQDTEAFF. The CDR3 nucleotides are TGCAGTGCTAGAGCCGCGGGAGGGGTTCAGGACACTGAAGCTTTCTTT.

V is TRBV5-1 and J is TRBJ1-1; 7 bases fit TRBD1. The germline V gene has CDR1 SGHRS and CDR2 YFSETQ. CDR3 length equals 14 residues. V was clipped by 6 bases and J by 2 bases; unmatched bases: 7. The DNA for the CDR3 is TGCGCCAGCACACTGGGACAGACTAACACTGAAGCTTTCTTT. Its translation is CASTLGQTNTEAFF.

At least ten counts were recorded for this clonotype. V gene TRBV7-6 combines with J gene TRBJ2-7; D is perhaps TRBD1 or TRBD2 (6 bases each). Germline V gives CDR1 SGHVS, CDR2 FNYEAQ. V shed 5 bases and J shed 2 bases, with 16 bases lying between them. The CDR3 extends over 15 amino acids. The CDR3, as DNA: TGTGCCAGCAGCGTACAGGGAGGTAGCGCCTACGAGCAGTACTTC. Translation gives CASSVQGGSAYEQYF.

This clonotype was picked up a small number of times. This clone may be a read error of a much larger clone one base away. In nucleotides, the CDR3 is TGCGCCAGCAGCCAATGGGCAGGGGGAACCAACGAGCAGTACTTC. Amino acids: CASSQWAGGTNEQYF. The rearrangement links TRBV4-3 to TRBJ2-7; 7 bases agree with TRBD1. The CDR3 runs 15 residues. Germline lookup yields CDR1 LGHNA and CDR2 YSLEER. V gave up 2 bases and J gave up 5 bases; unmatched junction bases: 9.

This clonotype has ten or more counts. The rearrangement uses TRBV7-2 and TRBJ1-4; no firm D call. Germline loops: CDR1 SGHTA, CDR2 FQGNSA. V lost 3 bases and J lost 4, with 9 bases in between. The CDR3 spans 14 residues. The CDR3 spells CASSLAGLNEKLFF. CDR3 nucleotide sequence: TGTGCCAGCAGCTTGGCAGGACTTAATGAAAAACTGTTTTTT.

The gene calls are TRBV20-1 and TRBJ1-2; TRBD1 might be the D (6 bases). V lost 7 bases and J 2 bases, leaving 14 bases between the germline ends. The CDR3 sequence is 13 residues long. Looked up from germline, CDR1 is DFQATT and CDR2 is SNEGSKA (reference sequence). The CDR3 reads CSVQDRSNYGYTF. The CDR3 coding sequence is TGCAGTGTACAGGACAGATCGAACTATGGCTACACCTTC.

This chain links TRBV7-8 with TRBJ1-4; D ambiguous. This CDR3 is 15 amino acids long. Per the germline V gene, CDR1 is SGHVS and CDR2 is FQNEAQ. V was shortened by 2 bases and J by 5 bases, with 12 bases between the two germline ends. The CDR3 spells CASSLSGLINEKLFF. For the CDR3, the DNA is TGTGCCAGCAGCTTATCCGGCCTCATCAATGAAAAACTGTTTTTT.

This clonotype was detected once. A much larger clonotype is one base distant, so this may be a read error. The CDR3 spells CSASVDRGEQYF. The CDR3 DNA follows: TGCAGTGCTAGTGTAGACAGGGGCGAGCAGTACTTC. The chain has TRBV20-1 and TRBJ2-5; 8 nucleotides agree with TRBD1. The J call is in doubt because the DNA end fits TRBJ2-7 better. Germline lookup yields CDR1 DFQATT and CDR2 SNEGSKA (reference sequence). This CDR3 is built from 12 residues.

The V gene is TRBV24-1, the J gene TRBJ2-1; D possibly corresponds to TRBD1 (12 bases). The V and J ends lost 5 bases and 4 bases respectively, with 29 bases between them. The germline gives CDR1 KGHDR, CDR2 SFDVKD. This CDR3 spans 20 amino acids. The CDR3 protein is CATSARDRGLAGGSYNEQFF. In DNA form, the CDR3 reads TGTGCCACCAGTGCCCGGGACAGGGGGCTAGCGGGGGGATCATACAATGAGCAGTTCTTC.

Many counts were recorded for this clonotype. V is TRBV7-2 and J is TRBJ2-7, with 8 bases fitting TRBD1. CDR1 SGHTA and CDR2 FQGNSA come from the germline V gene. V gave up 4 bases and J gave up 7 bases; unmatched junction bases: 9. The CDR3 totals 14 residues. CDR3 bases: TGTGCCAGCAGCTGGGGGACAGGAAGATGGGAGCAGTACTTC. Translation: CASSWGTGRWEQYF.

CDR3 protein: CASSQSGLAGATDTQYF. The CDR3 coding sequence is TGCGCCAGCAGCCAATCCGGGCTAGCGGGGGCCACAGATACGCAGTATTTT. The V call is TRBV4-1, the J call TRBJ2-3; TRBD2 matches 10 bases. This CDR3 has 17 amino acids. Germline-derived CDR1 and CDR2 are MGHRA and YSYEKL. Trimming cost V 2 bases and J 2 bases; bases outside gene matches: 7.

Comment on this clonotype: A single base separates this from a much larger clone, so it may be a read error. The CDR3 DNA sequence: TGCAGTGCTATATCAGGGAGCTCCTACAATGAGCAGTACTTC. Translated: CSAISGSSYNEQYF. The chain recombines TRBV20-1 with TRBJ2-1; D is perhaps TRBD1 or TRBD2 (5 bases each). The J call could be wrong; TRBJ2-7 is a better fit for the DNA end. The CDR3 contains 14 residues. The germline V gene encodes CDR1 DFQATT and CDR2 SNEGSKA (reference sequence).

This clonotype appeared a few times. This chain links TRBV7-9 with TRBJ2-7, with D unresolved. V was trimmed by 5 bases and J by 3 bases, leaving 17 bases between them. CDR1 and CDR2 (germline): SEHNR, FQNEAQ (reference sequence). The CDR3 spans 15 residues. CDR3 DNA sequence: TGTGCCAGCAGCCACCACGTAGGTCCTGACTACGAGCAGTACTTC. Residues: CASSHHVGPDYEQYF. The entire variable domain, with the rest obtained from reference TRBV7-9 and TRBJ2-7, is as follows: DTGVSQNPRHKITKRGQNVTFRCDPISEHNRLYWYRQTLGQGPEFLTYFQNEAQLEKSRLLSDRFSAERPKGSFSTLEIQRTEQGDSAMYLCASSHHVGPDYEQYFGPGTRLTVT.

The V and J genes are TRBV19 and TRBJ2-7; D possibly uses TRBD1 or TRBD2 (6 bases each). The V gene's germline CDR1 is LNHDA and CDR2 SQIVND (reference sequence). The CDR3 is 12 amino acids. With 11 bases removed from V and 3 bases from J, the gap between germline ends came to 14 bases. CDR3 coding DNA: TGTGCCGCGGGGACATCCTTCTACGAGCAGTACTTC. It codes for CAAGTSFYEQYF.

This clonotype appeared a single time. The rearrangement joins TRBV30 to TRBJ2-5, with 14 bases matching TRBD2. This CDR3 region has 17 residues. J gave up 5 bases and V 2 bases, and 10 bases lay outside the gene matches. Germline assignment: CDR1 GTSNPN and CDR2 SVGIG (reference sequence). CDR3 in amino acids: CAWSPGLAGGSGETQYF. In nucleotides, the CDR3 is TGTGCCTGGAGTCCTGGACTAGCGGGGGGAAGTGGGGAGACCCAGTACTTC.

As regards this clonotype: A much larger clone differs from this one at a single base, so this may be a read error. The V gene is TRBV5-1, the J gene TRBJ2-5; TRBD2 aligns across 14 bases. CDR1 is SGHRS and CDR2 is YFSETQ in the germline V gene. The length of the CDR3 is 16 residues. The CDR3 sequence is CTSSLAGTSGRETQYF. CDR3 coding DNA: TGCACCAGCAGCTTGGCCGGGACTAGCGGGAGAGAGACCCAGTACTTC.

The CDR3 nucleotides are TGTGCCAGCAGCCTCACCCAGGATTACGAGCAGTACTTC. Its translation: CASSLTQDYEQYF. The gene calls are TRBV7-3 and TRBJ2-7; D is unresolved. This CDR3 is built from 13 residues. Germline V gene data show CDR1 as SGHTA and CDR2 as FQGTGA. V was clipped by 5 bases and J by 4 bases, with 12 bases between them. Full variable domain (rest looked up from reference TRBV7-3 and TRBJ2-7): GAGVSQTPSNKVTEKGKYVELRCDPISGHTALYWYRQSLGQGPEFLIYFQGTGAADDSGLPNDRFFAVRPEGSVSTLKIQRTERGDSAVYLCASSLTQDYEQYFGPGTRLTVT.

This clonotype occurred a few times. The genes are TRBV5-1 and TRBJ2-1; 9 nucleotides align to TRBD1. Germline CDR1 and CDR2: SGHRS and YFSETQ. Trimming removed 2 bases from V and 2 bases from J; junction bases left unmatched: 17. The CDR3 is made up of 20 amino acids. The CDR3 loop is CASSFGHVSGTGLTYNEQFF. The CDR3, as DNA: TGCGCCAGCAGCTTTGGGCATGTGTCAGGGACAGGGCTAACCTACAATGAGCAGTTCTTC. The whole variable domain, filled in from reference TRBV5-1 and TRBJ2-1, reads KAGVTQTPRYLIKTRGQQVTLSCSPISGHRSVSWYQQTPGQGLQFLFEYFSETQRNKGNFPGRFSGRQFSNSRSEMNVSTLELGDSALYLCASSFGHVSGTGLTYNEQFFGPGTRLTVL.

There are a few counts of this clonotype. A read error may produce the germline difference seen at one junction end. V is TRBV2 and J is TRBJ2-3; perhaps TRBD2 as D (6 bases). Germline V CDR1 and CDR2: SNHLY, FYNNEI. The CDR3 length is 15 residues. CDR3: CASRDPRTITDTQYF. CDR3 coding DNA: TGTGCCAGCCGTGACCCCCGGACTATCACAGATACGCAGTATTTT.

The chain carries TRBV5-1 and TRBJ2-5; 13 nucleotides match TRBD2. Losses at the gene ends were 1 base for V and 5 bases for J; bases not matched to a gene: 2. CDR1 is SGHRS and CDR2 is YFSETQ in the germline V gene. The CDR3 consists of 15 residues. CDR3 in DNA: TGCGCCAGCAGCTTGAGACTAGCGGGGGGTGAGACCCAGTACTTC. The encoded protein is CASSLRLAGGETQYF.

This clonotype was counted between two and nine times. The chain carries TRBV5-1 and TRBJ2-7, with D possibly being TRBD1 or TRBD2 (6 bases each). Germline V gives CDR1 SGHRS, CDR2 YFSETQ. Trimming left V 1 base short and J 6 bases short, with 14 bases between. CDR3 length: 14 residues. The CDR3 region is CASSLNIGGREQYF. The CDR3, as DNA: TGCGCCAGCAGCTTGAATATCGGGGGCCGCGAGCAGTACTTC.

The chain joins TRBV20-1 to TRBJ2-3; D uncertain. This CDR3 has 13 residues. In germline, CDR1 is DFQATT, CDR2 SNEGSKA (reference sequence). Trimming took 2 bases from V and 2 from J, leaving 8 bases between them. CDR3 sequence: CSARQTSTDTQYF. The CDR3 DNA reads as TGCAGTGCTAGACAGACCTCCACAGATACGCAGTATTTT.

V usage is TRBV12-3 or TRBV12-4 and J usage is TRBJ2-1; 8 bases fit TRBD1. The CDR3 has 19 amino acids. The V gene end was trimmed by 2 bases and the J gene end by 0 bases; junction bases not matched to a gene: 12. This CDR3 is CASSLPSSPGGISYNEQFF. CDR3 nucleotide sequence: TGTGCCAGCAGTTTACCGTCATCCCCAGGGGGCATCTCCTACAATGAGCAGTTCTTC.

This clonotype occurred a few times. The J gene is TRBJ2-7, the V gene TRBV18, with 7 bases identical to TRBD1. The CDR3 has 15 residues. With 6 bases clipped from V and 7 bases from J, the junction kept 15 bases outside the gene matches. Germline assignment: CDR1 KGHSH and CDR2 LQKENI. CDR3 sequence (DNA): TGTGCCAGCTCGTCCGACAGGGAAAAACTTGATGAGCAGTACTTC. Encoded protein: CASSSDREKLDEQYF.

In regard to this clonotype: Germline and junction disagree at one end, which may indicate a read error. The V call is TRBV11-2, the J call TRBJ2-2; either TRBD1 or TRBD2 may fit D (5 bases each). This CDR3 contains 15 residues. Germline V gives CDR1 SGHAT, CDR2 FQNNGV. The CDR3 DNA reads TGTCCCAGCAGGAAATACGGGGCGGACACCGGGGAGCTGTTTTTT. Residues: CPSRKYGADTGELFF.

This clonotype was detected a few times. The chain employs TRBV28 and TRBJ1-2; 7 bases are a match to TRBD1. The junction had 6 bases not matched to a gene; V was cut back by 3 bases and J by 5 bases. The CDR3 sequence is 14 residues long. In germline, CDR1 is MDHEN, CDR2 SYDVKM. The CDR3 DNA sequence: TGTGCCAGCAGTTTTACGACAGGGTTGTATGGCTACACCTTC. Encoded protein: CASSFTTGLYGYTF.

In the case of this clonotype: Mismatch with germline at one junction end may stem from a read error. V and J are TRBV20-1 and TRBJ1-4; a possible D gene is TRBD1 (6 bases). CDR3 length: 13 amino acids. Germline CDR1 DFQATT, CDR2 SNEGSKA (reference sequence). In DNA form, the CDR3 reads TGCAATGCTCCGGGACAATCTAATGAAAAACTGTTTTTT. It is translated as CNAPGQSNEKLFF.

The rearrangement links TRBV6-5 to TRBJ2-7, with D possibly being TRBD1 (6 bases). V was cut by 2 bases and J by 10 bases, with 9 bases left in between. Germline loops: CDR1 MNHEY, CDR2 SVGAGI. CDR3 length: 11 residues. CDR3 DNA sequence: TGTGCCAGCAGTTACATGGGGGCCCAGTACTTC. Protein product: CASSYMGAQYF.